The following is a T cell receptor (beta chain) sequence with its context. The antigen is not known. The entry originates in a study of monozygotic twins with inflammatory bowel disease. Study findings and constraints: The analysis yielded no support for one strong signal or clonotype associated with IBD.

During cDNA synthesis, UMIs that each contained a 6-nucleotide sample barcode were added by means of template switching. Reprocessing the 5' RACE reads, TCRdb reports a single entry for every CDR3 protein and omits DNA. This table holds fewer than 110,000 distinct CDR3 sequences. This receptor was obtained from a human donor with ulcerative colitis or Crohn's disease, or a healthy co-twin of an affected twin (not recorded which). Input material: blood.

CDR3 sequence: CASSKGGQGTYEQYF. The chain combines TRBV28 with TRBJ2-7; the D call from TCRdb, TRBD1, cannot be confirmed without DNA. The germline gives CDR1 MDHEN, CDR2 SYDVKM. The CDR3 spans 15 residues.